The rows below give T cell receptor beta chains drawn from one sample of a study of blood T cell repertoires in COVID-19. This table comes from immunoSEQ multiplex PCR, and its TCRdb copy is limited to in-frame clones, with some not included. The data hold around 190,000 clones, with more than 70% observed a single time. Sequenced input: peripheral blood. These receptors all come from a human donor in a cohort sampled during active COVID-19. CDR3s include the opening cysteine and the closing phenylalanine or tryptophan.

j_call v_call cdr3_aa
TRBJ2-3 TRBV5-6 CASSLAASGGLSTQYF
TRBJ2-7 TRBV30 CAWTGNPPYEQYF
TRBJ2-3 TRBV6-2/TRBV6-3 CASSYRGHPDTQYF
TRBJ1-1 TRBV5-1 CASSGGQREAFF
TRBJ1-2 TRBV7-8 CASSSGGGSNYGYTF
TRBJ2-6 TRBV6-4 CASSDGLSGANVLTF
TRBJ1-5 TRBV11-2 CASSLGTGSNQPQHF
TRBJ2-1 TRBV6-5 CASTSESGEQFF
TRBJ1-6 TRBV3-1/TRBV3-2 CASSSGPPAAGSYNSPLHF
TRBJ1-5 TRBV2 CASSQDRAITQPQHF
TRBJ2-2 TRBV7-2 CASNSWGLANTGELFF
TRBJ2-3 TRBV5-4 CASSRGQGTDTQYF
TRBJ2-1 TRBV6-6 CASSQDRPGANEQFF
TRBJ1-2 TRBV5-8 CASSSTTGNYGYTF
TRBJ2-2 TRBV4-3 CASSYTRAGELFF
TRBJ2-1 TRBV4-3 CASSQSSGSHYEQFF
TRBJ2-4 TRBV19 CASSSQGSLAKNIQYF
TRBJ2-3 TRBV7-2 CASSLERLSDTQYF
TRBJ1-1 TRBV29-1 CSVPRGSSRAFF
TRBJ2-7 TRBV6-5 CASHRAGFPYEQYF
TRBJ2-2 TRBV7-9 CASSLGQLDTGELFF
TRBJ1-4 TRBV5-6 CASSLARWGGEKLFF
TRBJ2-7 TRBV7-2 CASSPYYGLDYEQYF
TRBJ2-5 TRBV19 CASSIGGGGARETQYF
TRBJ1-2 TRBV27 CASSLFKGASGYTF
TRBJ2-7 TRBV27 CASLDRGGGSSYEQYF
TRBJ1-2 TRBV6-6 CASSYGWTGHGYTF
TRBJ2-7 TRBV5-1 CASSVGTSGRTYEQYF
TRBJ1-6 TRBV30 CAWSVAGNSPLHF
TRBJ1-5 TRBV27 CASTSLSSNQPQHF
TRBJ2-3 TRBV6-2/TRBV6-3 CASSRGQGFDTQYF
TRBJ2-1 TRBV28 CASSSGRDNEQFF
TRBJ1-2 TRBV12-3/TRBV12-4 CASSSRHDGYTF
TRBJ2-7 TRBV30 CAWSVSVFSTYEQYF
TRBJ2-7 TRBV4-1 CASSQGLRGYEQYF
TRBJ2-3 TRBV11-2 CASSPRQDFTDTQYF
TRBJ1-2 TRBV27 CASSHQGPPFGYTF
TRBJ2-3 TRBV5-4 CASSFGGVGTDTQYF
TRBJ1-1 TRBV13 CASSWRDRNTEAFF
TRBJ2-1 TRBV7-2 CASSLGLAGREQFF
TRBJ1-4 TRBV5-4 CASSLGTRGIEKLFF
TRBJ1-2 TRBV30 CAWSVSGIDYTF
TRBJ2-7 TRBV2 CASSLTGLAGAEEQYF
TRBJ1-6 TRBV5-4 CATNLGGSGNSPLHF
TRBJ2-5 TRBV11-2 CASSPGFGETQYF
TRBJ1-5 TRBV6-1 CASSGRPTGSGSNQPQHF
TRBJ1-1 TRBV25-1 CASSESGGPDTEAFF
TRBJ1-2 TRBV28 CASSRMGQGAYGYTF
TRBJ2-7 TRBV6-5 CASMSITGEQYF
TRBJ2-1 TRBV19 CASSPRLAGGYNEQFF
TRBJ2-3 TRBV4-3 CASSQVLAAQGNTQYF